The T cell receptor (beta chain) under discussion was sequenced for a study of PD-L1 blockade in urothelial cancer (dated by TCRdb to about 2017). In terms of the full investigation: Every patient began therapy around 2014 and was given atezolizumab 1,200 mg intravenously every 3 weeks. Blood samples were analyzed at two time points: 3 weeks after treatment start (second dose) and 6 weeks after treatment start. An exploratory multi-omic analysis was conducted of the somatic, immune and clinical correlates of response to PD-L1 blockade with atezolizumab in urothelial cancer. About 90% of the roughly 29 patients were identified as males with urothelial cancer of bladder origin, and a prior smoking history was reported by 18 of 29 patients. Durable clinical benefit was achieved by nine patients and was not achieved by 20 patients. Durable clinical benefit meant progression-free survival longer than 6 months, and TCR features were also tested against progression-free and overall survival. Pretreatment tumor samples, along with matched peripheral blood collected serially before and after atezolizumab treatment, underwent TCR sequencing. Blood samples gave median yields of around 140,000 T cells and 80,000 to 90,000 unique TCRs, along with a median clonality of 0.080. Around 30 patients had pretreatment blood TCR-seq, about 25 had at least one posttreatment blood collection, and about 25 had tumor TCR-seq. Whole exome sequencing and RNA sequencing of pretreatment tumors were performed alongside TCR sequencing in the same patients. An ECOG performance status of 0 or 1 was recorded for the patients, and 0 to 3 prior chemotherapy regimens had been received by the patients. What the work shows at the level of the full study, not this receptor alone: A pretreatment peripheral blood TCR clonality below the median was linked to improved progression-free and overall survival. Greater expansion of tumor-associated TCR clones in peripheral blood 3 weeks after the start of treatment was observed in patients with durable benefit (n ≈ 22, p = 0.022). Because the sample size was small (n ≈ 28) and many of the analyses were exploratory, the results are meant to be hypothesis-generating.

The germline V gene specifies SGHVS as CDR1 and FNYEAQ as CDR2. The CDR3 runs 15 amino acids, cysteine and phenylalanine included. The sequence is cut down to CDR3 DNA, 45 bases in frame from base 1. Clipping removes 5 bases from V and 3 bases from J, with 3 as the unmatched junction base count. Read against the paper, the sample's time point label means: peripheral blood 6 weeks after treatment start. A total of roughly 31 patients with locally advanced or metastatic urothelial carcinoma, treated at Memorial Sloan Kettering on a trial protocol, made up the cohort. Peripheral blood mononuclear cells were collected pretreatment and during treatment, at between 1 and 8 total time points per patient. The Qiagen DNeasy Blood extraction kit was used to purify genomic DNA from total PBMCs and tumor samples. PBMCs were collected pretreatment and during treatment, and were isolated and stored as previously described.

Synthetic TCR analog templates were spiked into each PCR so that absolute template abundance could be estimated from read counts. The immunoSEQ assay used bias-controlled V and J gene primers to amplify TCRbeta CDR3 regions from genomic DNA. Sequencing of rearranged TCRbeta segments was performed at approximately 20X coverage. For the original study's pipeline: Sequencing errors were corrected by clustering, and CDR3s were annotated against IMGT so that V, D and J genes could be assigned. Downstream analyses used only productive TCRbeta rearrangements and left out out-of-frame or stop-codon sequences. Clonality was computed as one minus Shannon entropy normalized by the log of the number of unique productive sequences. Fisher's exact test with Benjamini-Hochberg correction, at a threshold of adjusted p below 0.01, was used to find clones that differed between time points or between blood and tumor. TCRdb re-hosts the immuneACCESS table, in-frame sequences only. Its copies lack some clones; in the studies checked, an unresolved V gene accounts for under half of them, and the cause for the rest is not known. The V and J calls and clone size were taken over from that table, and D and trimming were inferred from the DNA. The sample has under 85,000 clones on record, approximately 90% of them singletons. The ten largest account for 0.87% of the sample.

For this clone: Its antigen specificity is not known. Base qualities are not provided; no much larger clone lies one nucleotide away.

The chain links TRBV7-6 with TRBJ2-2; 10 bases in the middle match TRBD2. The sequence was collected from an elderly woman with urothelial cancer. This sample comprised PBMCs, obtained around atezolizumab (anti-PD-L1) treatment. The DNA is as follows: TGTGCCAGCAGCCTACTAGCGGGGCACACCGGGGAGCTGTTTTTT. Translated, this gives CASSLLAGHTGELFF.